This T cell receptor (beta chain) was found in a study of shared clonotypes between healthy human individuals. The V and J ends lost 5 bases and 5 bases, in that order; junction bases with no gene match: 6. The germline V gene has CDR1 MNHNY and CDR2 SVGAGI (reference sequence). This CDR3 has 15 amino acids. Sequencing was performed with immunoSEQ multiplex PCR; in TCRdb, only in-frame clones are kept and a portion is missing. The sample has under 600,000 clones; about 96% are singletons. This sequence joins TRBV6-6 and TRBJ2-5; 12 nucleotides agree with TRBD2. The sequencing input was naive CD4+ T cells sorted from blood. Subset denoted: CD45RA+ positively selected. This clonotype originated in a woman aged 25 to 39 in good health. CDR3 loop: CASSPTSGSGETQYF. Here the CDR3 DNA reads TGTGCCAGCAGTCCGACTAGCGGGAGTGGCGAGACCCAGTACTTC.